This TCR beta chain was identified during a study of T-cell memory formation after mild COVID-19. The study's findings and limits: Later expanders leaned toward CD4+, whereas clones contracting from day 15 to 85 were balanced CD4/CD8. A second wave of clones peaked on day 37, and their SARS-CoV-2 specificity went unconfirmed.

TCRdb re-analysed the 5' RACE reads in MiXCR, keeping a single row per CDR3 protein. Here the sample spans hundreds of thousands of distinct CDR3 sequences, approximately 20% being singletons. As regards this clonotype: The antigen is not known.

This sequence originates from an adult woman who had mild COVID-19 (a few samples of this study predate the infection). Cell type and time point are not known. Material: PBMCs or a T cell subset sorted from them (not recorded which).

In DNA, the CDR3 is TGCAGCACCCCCCATACAAATAACTATGGCTACACCTTC. Amino acid sequence: CSTPHTNNYGYTF. The chain employs TRBV20-1 and TRBJ1-2; no definite D call. There are 13 residues in the CDR3. The germline CDR1 and CDR2 sequences are DFQATT and SNEGSKA (reference sequence).